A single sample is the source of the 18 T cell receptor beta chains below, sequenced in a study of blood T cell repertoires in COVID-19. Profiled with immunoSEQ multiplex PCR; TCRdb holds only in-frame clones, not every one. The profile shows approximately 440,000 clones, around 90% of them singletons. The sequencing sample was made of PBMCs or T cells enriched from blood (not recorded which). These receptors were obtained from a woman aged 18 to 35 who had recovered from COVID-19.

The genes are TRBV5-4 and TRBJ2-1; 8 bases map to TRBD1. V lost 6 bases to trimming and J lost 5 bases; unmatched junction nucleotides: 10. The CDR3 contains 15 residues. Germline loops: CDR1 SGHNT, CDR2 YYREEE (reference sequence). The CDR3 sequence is CASKMTGVPDNEQFF. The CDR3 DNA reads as TGTGCCAGCAAAATGACAGGGGTTCCCGACAATGAGCAGTTCTTC. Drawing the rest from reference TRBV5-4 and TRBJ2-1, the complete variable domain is ETGVTQSPTHLIKTRGQQVTLRCSSQSGHNTVSWYQQALGQGPQFIFQYYREEENGRGNFPPRFSGLQFPNYSSELNVNALELDDSALYLCASKMTGVPDNEQFFGPGTRLTVL.

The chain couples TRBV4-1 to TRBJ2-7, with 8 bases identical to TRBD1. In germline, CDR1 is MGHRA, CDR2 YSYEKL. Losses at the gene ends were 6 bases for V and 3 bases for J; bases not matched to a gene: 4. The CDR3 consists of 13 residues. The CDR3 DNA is TGCGCCAGCAGTAAGGACAGGGTCTACGAGCAGTACTTC. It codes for CASSKDRVYEQYF.

CDR3 protein: CASSLRDISYEQYF. CDR3 sequence (DNA): TGTGCCAGCAGTTTACGGGACATCTCCTACGAGCAGTACTTC. The J gene is TRBJ2-7, the V gene TRBV27; a possible D gene is TRBD1 (6 bases). Per germline, CDR1 MNHEY and CDR2 SMNVEV (reference sequence). The CDR3 contains 14 residues. Trimming took 2 bases from V and 0 from J, leaving 8 bases between them.

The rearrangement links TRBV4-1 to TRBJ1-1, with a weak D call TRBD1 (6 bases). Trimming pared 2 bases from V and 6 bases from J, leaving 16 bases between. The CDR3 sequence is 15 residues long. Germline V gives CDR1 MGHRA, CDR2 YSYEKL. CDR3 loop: CASSQPGGVSAEAFF. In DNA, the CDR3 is TGCGCCAGCAGCCAACCGGGGGGCGTATCAGCTGAAGCTTTCTTT.

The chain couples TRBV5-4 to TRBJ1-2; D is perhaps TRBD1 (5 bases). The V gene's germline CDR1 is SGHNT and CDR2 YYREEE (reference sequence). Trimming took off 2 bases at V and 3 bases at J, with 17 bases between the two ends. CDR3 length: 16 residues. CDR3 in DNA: TGTGCCAGCAGCTTCGGGGGTAGCCCGGGGGACTATGGCTACACCTTC. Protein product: CASSFGGSPGDYGYTF.

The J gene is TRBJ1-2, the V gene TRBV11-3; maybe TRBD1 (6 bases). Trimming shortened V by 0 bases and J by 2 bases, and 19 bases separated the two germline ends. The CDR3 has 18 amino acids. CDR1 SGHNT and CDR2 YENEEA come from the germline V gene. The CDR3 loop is CASSLDLSRTRGNYGYTF. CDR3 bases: TGTGCCAGCAGCTTAGATCTGAGTCGAACCAGGGGAAACTATGGCTACACCTTC.

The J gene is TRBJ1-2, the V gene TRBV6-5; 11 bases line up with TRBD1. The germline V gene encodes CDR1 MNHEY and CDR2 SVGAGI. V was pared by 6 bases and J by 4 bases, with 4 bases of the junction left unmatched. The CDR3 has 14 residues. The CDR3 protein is CASSGQGALYGYTF. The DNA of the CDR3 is TGTGCCAGCAGCGGACAGGGGGCCCTCTATGGCTACACCTTC.

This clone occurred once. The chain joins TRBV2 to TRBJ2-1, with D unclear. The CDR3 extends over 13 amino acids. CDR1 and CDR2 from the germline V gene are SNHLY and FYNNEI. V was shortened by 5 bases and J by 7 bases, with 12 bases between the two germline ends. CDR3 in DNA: TGTGCCAGCAGTCAGACCCCCGGGAATGAGCAGTTCTTC. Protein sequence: CASSQTPGNEQFF.

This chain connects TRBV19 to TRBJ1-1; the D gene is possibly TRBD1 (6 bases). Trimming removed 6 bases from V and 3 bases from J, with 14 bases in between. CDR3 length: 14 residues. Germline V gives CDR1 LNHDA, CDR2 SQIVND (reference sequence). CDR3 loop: CASRPDRGDTEAFF. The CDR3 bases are TGTGCCAGTAGACCGGACAGAGGGGACACTGAAGCTTTCTTT.

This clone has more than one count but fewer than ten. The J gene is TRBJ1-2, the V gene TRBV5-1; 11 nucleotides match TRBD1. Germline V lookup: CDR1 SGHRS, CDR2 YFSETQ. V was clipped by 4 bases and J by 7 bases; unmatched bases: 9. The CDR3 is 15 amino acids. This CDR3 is CASSLGQGARFGYTF. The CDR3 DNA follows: TGCGCCAGCAGCCTAGGACAGGGGGCGCGATTTGGCTACACCTTC.

CDR3 coding DNA: TGTGCCAGCAGTGAAACGGGACAGGGAAATTCACCCCTCCACTTT. Encoded protein: CASSETGQGNSPLHF. This chain joins TRBV2 and TRBJ1-6, with 9 bases identical to TRBD1. This CDR3 contains 15 residues. Germline loops: CDR1 SNHLY, CDR2 FYNNEI. Trimming at V came to 2 bases and at J to 7 bases, leaving 3 bases not matched to a gene.

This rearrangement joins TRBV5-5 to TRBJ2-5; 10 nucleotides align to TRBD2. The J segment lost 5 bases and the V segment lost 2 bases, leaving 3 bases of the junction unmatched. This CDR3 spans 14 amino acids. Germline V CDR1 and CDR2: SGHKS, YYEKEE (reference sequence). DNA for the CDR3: TGTGCCAGCAGCTTTAGCGGGGGGAAGGAGACCCAGTACTTC. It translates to CASSFSGGKETQYF.

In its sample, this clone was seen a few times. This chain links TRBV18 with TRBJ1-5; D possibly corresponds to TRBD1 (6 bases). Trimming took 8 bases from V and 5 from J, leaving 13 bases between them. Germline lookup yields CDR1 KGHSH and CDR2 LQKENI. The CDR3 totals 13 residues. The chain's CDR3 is CASTQGGDQPQHF. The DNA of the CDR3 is TGTGCCAGCACACAGGGAGGGGATCAGCCCCAGCATTTT.

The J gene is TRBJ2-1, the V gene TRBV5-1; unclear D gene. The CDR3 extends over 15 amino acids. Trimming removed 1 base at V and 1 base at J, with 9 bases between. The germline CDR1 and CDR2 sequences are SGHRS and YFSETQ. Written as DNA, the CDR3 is TGCGCCAGCAGCTTGTTCAGCGTATCCTACAATGAGCAGTTCTTC. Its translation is CASSLFSVSYNEQFF.

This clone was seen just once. CDR3 region: CASTPDRGSQPQHF. CDR3 bases: TGTGCCAGTACCCCGGACAGGGGCAGCCAGCCCCAGCATTTT. The chain is built from TRBV19 and TRBJ1-5, with TRBD1 identical over 9 bases. Germline V gene data show CDR1 as LNHDA and CDR2 as SQIVND (reference sequence). The CDR3 is 14 residues long. The J segment lost 7 bases and the V segment lost 7 bases, leaving 8 bases of the junction unmatched.

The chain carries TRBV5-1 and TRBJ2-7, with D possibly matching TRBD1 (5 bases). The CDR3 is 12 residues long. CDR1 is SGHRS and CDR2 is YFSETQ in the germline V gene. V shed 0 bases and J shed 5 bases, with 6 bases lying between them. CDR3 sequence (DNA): TGCGCCAGCAGCTTGGCCAGGGACGAGCAGTACTTC. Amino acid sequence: CASSLARDEQYF.

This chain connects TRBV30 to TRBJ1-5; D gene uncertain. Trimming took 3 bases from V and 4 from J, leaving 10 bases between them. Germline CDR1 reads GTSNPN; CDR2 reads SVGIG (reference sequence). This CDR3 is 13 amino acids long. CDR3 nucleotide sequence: TGTGCCTGGAGCCCGGGTCCGAATCAGCCCCAGCATTTT. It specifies CAWSPGPNQPQHF. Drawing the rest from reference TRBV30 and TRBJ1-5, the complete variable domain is SQTIHQWPATLVQPVGSPLSLECTVEGTSNPNLYWYRQAAGRGLQLLFYSVGIGQISSEVPQNLSASRPQDRQFILSSKKLLLSDSGFYLCAWSPGPNQPQHFGDGTRLSIL.

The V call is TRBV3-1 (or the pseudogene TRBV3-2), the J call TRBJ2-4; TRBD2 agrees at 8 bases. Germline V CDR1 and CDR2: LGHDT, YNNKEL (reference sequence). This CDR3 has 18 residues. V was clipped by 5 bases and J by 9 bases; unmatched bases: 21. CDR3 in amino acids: CASSARLAGGGSLAIQYF. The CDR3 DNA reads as TGTGCCAGCAGCGCTCGACTGGCGGGGGGCGGGTCGTTAGCCATTCAGTACTTC.